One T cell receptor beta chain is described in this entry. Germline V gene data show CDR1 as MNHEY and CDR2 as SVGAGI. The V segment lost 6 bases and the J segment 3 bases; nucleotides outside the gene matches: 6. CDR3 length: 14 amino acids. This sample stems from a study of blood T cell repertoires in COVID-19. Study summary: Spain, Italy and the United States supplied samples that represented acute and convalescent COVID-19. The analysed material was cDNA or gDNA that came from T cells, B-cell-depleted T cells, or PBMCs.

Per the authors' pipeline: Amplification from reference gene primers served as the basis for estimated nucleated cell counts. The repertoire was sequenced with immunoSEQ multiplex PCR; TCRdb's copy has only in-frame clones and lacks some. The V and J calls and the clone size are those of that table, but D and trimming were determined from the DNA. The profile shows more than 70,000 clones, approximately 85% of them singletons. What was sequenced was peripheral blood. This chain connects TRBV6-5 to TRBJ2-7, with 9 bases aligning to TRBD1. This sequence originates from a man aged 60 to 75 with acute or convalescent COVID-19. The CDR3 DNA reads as TGTGCCAGCAGAGAGCCGGGACAGGGCTACGAGCAGTACTTC. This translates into CASREPGQGYEQYF.